These 15 T cell receptor beta chains were sequenced from one sample in a study of shared clonotypes between healthy human individuals. TCRdb's copy holds only in-frame clones and misses some; the assay was immunoSEQ multiplex PCR. Here the sample spans 1,500,000 or so clones, 98% being singletons. The material sequenced was naive CD4+ T cells sorted from blood. Described subset: CD45RA+ positively selected. These receptor sequences come from a man aged 25 to 45 in good health.

J is TRBJ2-7 and V is TRBV7-9; the D is unclear. V was shortened by 3 bases and J by 2 bases, with 11 bases between the two germline ends. The CDR3 has 14 amino acids. In germline, CDR1 is SEHNR, CDR2 FQNEAQ (reference sequence). This CDR3 reads CASSLETSPYEQYF. In DNA, the CDR3 is TGTGCCAGCAGCTTGGAAACCTCACCCTACGAGCAGTACTTC.

This chain links TRBV5-1 with TRBJ2-5; D call uncertain. CDR1 is SGHRS and CDR2 is YFSETQ in the germline V gene. CDR3 length equals 14 residues. V shed 0 bases and J shed 1 base, with 7 bases lying between them. CDR3: CASSLVPSQETQYF. CDR3 DNA sequence: TGCGCCAGCAGCTTGGTGCCCAGCCAAGAGACCCAGTACTTC.

The rearrangement links TRBV15 to TRBJ2-2; D not certain. V was clipped by 2 bases and J by 6 bases, with 7 bases between them. This CDR3 has 13 amino acids. From germline, CDR1 is LNHNV and CDR2 YYDKDF (reference sequence). The CDR3 DNA is TGTGCCACCAGCAGACCGGGCTCCGGGGAGCTGTTTTTT. Encoded protein: CATSRPGSGELFF.

The chain employs TRBV27 and TRBJ2-7; D is perhaps TRBD1 (6 bases). The CDR3 runs to 15 residues. Germline V gives CDR1 MNHEY, CDR2 SMNVEV (reference sequence). Deletions cut 4 bases from V and 2 bases from J, with 15 bases between. The DNA for the CDR3 is TGTGCCAGCAGTTCCCTCCGGGACACCACCTACGAGCAGTACTTC. This sequence encodes CASSSLRDTTYEQYF.

The V and J genes are TRBV7-9 and TRBJ1-1, with 8 bases fitting TRBD1. Germline V lookup: CDR1 SEHNR, CDR2 FQNEAQ (reference sequence). The CDR3 length is 16 residues. V lost 5 bases, J lost 1 base, and 9 bases stayed unmatched. This CDR3 reads CASSIRTGNSNTEAFF. In nucleotides, the CDR3 is TGTGCCAGCAGCATAAGGACAGGGAACTCGAACACTGAAGCTTTCTTT.

This clone was counted a single time. This chain joins TRBV27 and TRBJ2-1; tentative D call: TRBD1 (6 bases). Trimming left V 5 bases short and J 1 base short, with 12 bases between. This CDR3 comprises 15 residues. Germline CDR1 reads MNHEY; CDR2 reads SMNVEV (reference sequence). CDR3 sequence: CASSTDRPSYNEQFF. As DNA, the CDR3 is TGTGCCAGCAGTACCGACAGGCCATCCTACAATGAGCAGTTCTTC.

V usage is TRBV7-9 and J usage is TRBJ1-5, with D tentatively TRBD1 (5 bases). The CDR3 contains 16 residues. V lost 5 bases and J 2 bases, leaving 16 bases between the germline ends. Germline CDR1 SEHNR, CDR2 FQNEAQ (reference sequence). CDR3 amino acids: CASSRLGLGGNQPQHF. In DNA form, the CDR3 reads TGTGCCAGCAGCCGTCTGGGGTTAGGGGGCAATCAGCCCCAGCATTTT.

V usage is TRBV15 and J usage is TRBJ2-1; 9 bases match TRBD2. From germline, CDR1 is LNHNV and CDR2 YYDKDF (reference sequence). V was clipped by 0 bases and J by 6 bases; unmatched bases: 12. This CDR3 has 18 residues. The CDR3 is CATSRDNGASGTSNEQFF. The CDR3 DNA reads TGTGCCACCAGCAGAGATAACGGCGCTAGCGGGACCTCCAATGAGCAGTTCTTC.

The chain recombines TRBV2 with TRBJ1-1; 7 bases map to TRBD1. V was pared by 10 bases and J by 0 bases, with 5 bases of the junction left unmatched. The CDR3 is 13 amino acids. Germline V gene data show CDR1 as SNHLY and CDR2 as FYNNEI. The CDR3 here is CATLTGLNTEAFF. CDR3 in DNA: TGTGCCACCCTGACAGGGCTGAACACTGAAGCTTTCTTT.

The CDR3 spells CSGRLAGMGGRSYNEQFF. The CDR3 DNA is TGCAGCGGACGACTAGCGGGAATGGGGGGTCGGTCCTACAATGAGCAGTTCTTC. This chain joins TRBV29-1 and TRBJ2-1; TRBD2 matches 11 bases. Germline-derived CDR1 and CDR2 are SQVTM and ANQGSEA. Unmatched junction bases numbered 15, after V lost 7 bases and J lost 1 base. This CDR3 region has 18 residues.

The rearrangement links TRBV10-3 to TRBJ2-7, with 10 nucleotides matching TRBD1. This CDR3 has 16 amino acids. Trimming cost V 0 bases and J 4 bases; bases outside gene matches: 6. Looked up from germline, CDR1 is ENHRY and CDR2 is SYGVKD. CDR3 in amino acids: CAISESTTGGNYEQYF. The CDR3 nucleotides are TGTGCCATCAGTGAGTCGACGACAGGGGGCAATTACGAGCAGTACTTC.

The chain combines TRBV10-3 with TRBJ1-4, with unresolved D. V was shortened by 7 bases and J by 7 bases, with 13 bases between the two germline ends. Germline values: CDR1 ENHRY, CDR2 SYGVKD. CDR3 length: 13 amino acids. CDR3 coding DNA: TGTGCCATCACCCGGGATAGGGCTGAAAAACTGTTTTTT. Its protein is CAITRDRAEKLFF.

The rearrangement joins TRBV5-1 to TRBJ2-3, with 13 bases lining up with TRBD2. The CDR3 extends over 16 amino acids. The V segment lost 5 bases and the J segment 4 bases; nucleotides outside the gene matches: 7. The germline gives CDR1 SGHRS, CDR2 YFSETQ. CDR3 nucleotide sequence: TGCGCCAGCAGTTCAACTAGCGGGAGGGCATCAGATACGCAGTATTTT. It yields the protein CASSSTSGRASDTQYF.

This clone was observed a single time. The chain is built from TRBV9 and TRBJ2-7, with 7 nucleotides matching TRBD1. V lost 0 bases and J lost 5; bases outside the gene matches: 8. CDR3 length equals 15 residues. Per the germline V gene, CDR1 is SGDLS and CDR2 is YYNGEE. CDR3 protein: CASSVEDRRGNEQYF. The CDR3 DNA follows: TGTGCCAGCAGCGTAGAGGACCGCAGGGGGAACGAGCAGTACTTC.

DNA of the CDR3: TGCGCCAGCAGCCAAGGTTCTGTCCGGACTAGCGGGCCCTACGAGCAGTACTTC. Its translation is CASSQGSVRTSGPYEQYF. The V gene is TRBV4-1, the J gene TRBJ2-7, with TRBD2 identical over 11 bases. The J segment lost 2 bases and the V segment lost 1 base, leaving 10 bases of the junction unmatched. The CDR3 spans 18 residues. CDR1 and CDR2 from the germline V gene are MGHRA and YSYEKL.